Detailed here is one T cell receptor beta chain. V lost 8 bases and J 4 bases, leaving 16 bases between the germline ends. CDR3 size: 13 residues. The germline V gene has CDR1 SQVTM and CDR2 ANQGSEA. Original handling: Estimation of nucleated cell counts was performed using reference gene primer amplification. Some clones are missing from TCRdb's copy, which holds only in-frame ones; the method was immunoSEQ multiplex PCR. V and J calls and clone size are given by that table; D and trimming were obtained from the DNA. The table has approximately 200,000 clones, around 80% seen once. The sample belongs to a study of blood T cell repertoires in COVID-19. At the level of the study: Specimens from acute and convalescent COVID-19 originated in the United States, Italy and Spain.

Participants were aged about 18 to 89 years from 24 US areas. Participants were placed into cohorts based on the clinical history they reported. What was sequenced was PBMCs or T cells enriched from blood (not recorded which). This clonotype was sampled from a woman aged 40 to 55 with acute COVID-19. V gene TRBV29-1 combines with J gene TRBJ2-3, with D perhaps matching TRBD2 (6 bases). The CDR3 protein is CSTSAASADTQYF. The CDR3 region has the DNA TGCAGCACCTCGGCGGCTAGCGCAGATACGCAGTATTTT.